The rows below give T cell receptor beta chains drawn from one sample of a study of T-cell memory formation after mild COVID-19. TCRdb independently ran MiXCR on the 5' RACE reads; one entry per CDR3 protein. The sample includes 120,000 to 150,000 distinct CDR3 sequences, under 25% seen only once; the top ten take 2% to 2.5%. Sequenced sample: PBMCs or a T cell subset sorted from them (not recorded which). All receptors derive from an adult woman who had mild COVID-19 (a few samples of this study predate the infection). Cell type and time point are not known. CDR3s include the opening cysteine and the closing phenylalanine or tryptophan. D genes are given only for firm matches. Some rows mark clone size as missing; the rest say once, few, many or name a class of expanded clone.

j_call: TRBJ2-1; v_call: TRBV4-1; d_call: TRBD2; clone_size: few; cdr3_nt: TGCGCCAGCAGCCAAGAGAGGGGGACTAGCGGGCTCAATGAGCAGTTCTTC; cdr3_aa: CASSQERGTSGLNEQFF
j_call: TRBJ2-3; v_call: TRBV18; d_call: TRBD2; clone_size: -; cdr3_nt: TGTGCCAGCTCACCACTTCTGGGACTAGCTGGAGATACGCAGTATTTT; cdr3_aa: CASSPLLGLAGDTQYF
j_call: TRBJ2-5; v_call: TRBV25-1; d_call: -; clone_size: -; cdr3_nt: TGTGCCAGCAGGCAAGGCGTGGAGACGGAGACCCAGTACTTC; cdr3_aa: CASRQGVETETQYF
j_call: TRBJ2-3; v_call: TRBV5-1; d_call: TRBD1; clone_size: -; cdr3_nt: TGCGCCAGCAGCTTGGATCCAGGGGGCCGCACAGATACGCAGTATTTT; cdr3_aa: CASSLDPGGRTDTQYF
j_call: TRBJ2-2; v_call: TRBV15; d_call: TRBD1; clone_size: -; cdr3_nt: TGTGCCACCAGGGGACAGGGGGAGGCCGGGGAGCTGTTTTTT; cdr3_aa: CATRGQGEAGELFF
j_call: TRBJ2-7; v_call: TRBV10-3; d_call: TRBD1; clone_size: -; cdr3_nt: TGTGCCATCAGTGAAACAGGGGGCGCAAAGGCCTACGAGCAGTACTTC; cdr3_aa: CAISETGGAKAYEQYF
j_call: TRBJ1-2; v_call: TRBV6-5; d_call: -; clone_size: few; cdr3_nt: TGTGCCAGCAGTGCTACCCTCCTTGACAGTTCCTATGGCTACACCTTC; cdr3_aa: CASSATLLDSSYGYTF
j_call: TRBJ1-1; v_call: TRBV27; d_call: TRBD1; clone_size: -; cdr3_nt: TGTGCCAGCAGTTTAGAGGGGGCGAGGGGAGCTTTCTTT; cdr3_aa: CASSLEGARGAFF
j_call: TRBJ2-1; v_call: TRBV20-1; d_call: TRBD2; clone_size: few; cdr3_nt: TGCAGTGCTAGTAGCCCTAGCGGGGTTAGTAATGAGCAGTTCTTC; cdr3_aa: CSASSPSGVSNEQFF
j_call: TRBJ1-1; v_call: TRBV7-2; d_call: TRBD1; clone_size: few; cdr3_nt: TGTGCCAGCAGCTTCCCGACAGGGAAAGCTTTCTTT; cdr3_aa: CASSFPTGKAFF